Below, 16 T cell receptor beta chains from the same sample are listed, as sequenced in a study of blood T cell repertoires in COVID-19. TCRdb's table, derived via immunoSEQ multiplex PCR, lists solely in-frame clones and lacks some. The sample holds approximately 300,000 clones, 85% to 90% seen once. Material for sequencing was PBMCs or T cells enriched from blood (not recorded which). These receptors were obtained from a woman under 30 who had recovered from COVID-19.

The chain employs TRBV15 and TRBJ2-7, with TRBD2 identical over 14 bases. V was clipped by 5 bases and J by 1 base; unmatched bases: 4. The CDR3 is 16 amino acids. Germline loops: CDR1 LNHNV, CDR2 YYDKDF (reference sequence). This CDR3 is CATSGGLAGASYEQYF. The CDR3, as DNA: TGTGCCACCAGCGGGGGACTAGCGGGAGCGTCCTACGAGCAGTACTTC.

V gene TRBV2 combines with J gene TRBJ2-7; 9 bases map to TRBD1. Germline V gene lookup returns CDR1 SNHLY and CDR2 FYNNEI. This CDR3 has 14 residues. V lost 3 bases, J lost 7 bases, and 7 bases stayed unmatched. In DNA form, the CDR3 reads TGTGCCAGCAGTGATTGGGACAGGGTAGGGGAGCAGTACTTC. The encoded protein is CASSDWDRVGEQYF. The entire variable domain, with the rest obtained from reference TRBV2 and TRBJ2-7, is as follows: EPEVTQTPSHQVTQMGQEVILRCVPISNHLYFYWYRQILGQKVEFLVSFYNNEISEKSEIFDDQFSVERPDGSNFTLKIRSTKLEDSAMYFCASSDWDRVGEQYFGPGTRLTVT.

Turning to this clone: This specimen includes other DNA sequences encoding the same CDR3. This chain links TRBV6-2 or TRBV6-3 with TRBJ1-2; no clear D gene. V was pared by 3 bases and J by 1 base, with 6 bases between. The CDR3 is 13 amino acids. Germline assignment: CDR1 MNHEY and CDR2 SVGEGT. Written as DNA, the CDR3 is TGTGCCAGCAGTTATCAGATTAACTATGGCTACACCTTC. This sequence encodes CASSYQINYGYTF.

The chain joins TRBV2 to TRBJ2-2, with D perhaps TRBD2 (5 bases). V was shortened by 7 bases and J by 6 bases, with 12 bases between the two germline ends. Per germline, CDR1 SNHLY and CDR2 FYNNEI. The CDR3 consists of 13 residues. The CDR3 spells CASTVRESGELFF. In DNA form, the CDR3 reads TGTGCCAGCACGGTGAGGGAGTCCGGGGAGCTGTTTTTT.

With respect to this clone: Other DNA variants within this sample encode the same CDR3. The rearrangement joins TRBV9 to TRBJ2-7, with D possibly being TRBD1 (5 bases). Trimming stripped 0 bases from V and 2 bases from J, with 9 bases between. The CDR3 is 14 residues long. Germline V gives CDR1 SGDLS, CDR2 YYNGEE. In nucleotides, the CDR3 is TGTGCCAGCAGCGTAGGGCAGGGTCCCTACGAGCAGTACTTC. Its protein is CASSVGQGPYEQYF.

The chain carries TRBV27 and TRBJ2-1, with 8 bases identical to TRBD1. Per germline, CDR1 MNHEY and CDR2 SMNVEV (reference sequence). The CDR3 runs to 16 residues. V shed 6 bases, J shed 6 bases, and the junction held 13 bases outside the gene matches. In nucleotides, the CDR3 is TGTGCCAGCAGCCCCACTGGGGACAGGCCTCGCAATGAGCAGTTCTTC. It yields the protein CASSPTGDRPRNEQFF.

J is TRBJ2-5 and V is TRBV24-1; a weak D match, TRBD1 (5 bases). The V gene's germline CDR1 is KGHDR and CDR2 SFDVKD. V was pared by 2 bases and J by 5 bases, with 17 bases between. This CDR3 contains 16 residues. CDR3 in DNA: TGTGCCACCAGTGATTCAGCAGGGTTCGGGCAGGAGACCCAGTACTTC. This gives the protein CATSDSAGFGQETQYF.

This rearrangement joins TRBV4-1 to TRBJ2-7; 10 positions match TRBD2. CDR1 is MGHRA, CDR2 YSYEKL, per germline. The CDR3 has 16 residues. V trimming: 0 bases; J trimming: 7 bases; junction bases outside the gene matches: 9. The CDR3 reads CASSQDPSGSHWEQYF. The CDR3 coding sequence is TGCGCCAGCAGCCAAGATCCTAGCGGGAGTCACTGGGAGCAGTACTTC.

The chain links TRBV3-1 (or the pseudogene TRBV3-2) to TRBJ1-2; the match to TRBD1 covers 7 bases. The CDR3 covers 15 residues. Unmatched junction bases numbered 8, after V lost 4 bases and J lost 3 bases. Germline lookup yields CDR1 LGHDT and CDR2 YNNKEL (reference sequence). The DNA of the CDR3 is TGTGCCAGCAGCCCCTACGACAGGGAAGACTATGGCTACACCTTC. Protein: CASSPYDREDYGYTF.

This sequence joins TRBV7-8 and TRBJ1-4; 7 nucleotides align to TRBD1. Germline V gene data show CDR1 as SGHVS and CDR2 as FQNEAQ. CDR3 size: 13 residues. J lost 5 bases, V lost 6 bases, and 3 bases had no gene match. Written as DNA, the CDR3 is TGTGCCAGCAGGCAGACAGGGAATGAAAAACTGTTTTTT. Translating gives CASRQTGNEKLFF.

V is TRBV2 and J is TRBJ1-2, with 7 positions matching TRBD1. Trimming removed 4 bases from V and 3 bases from J; junction bases left unmatched: 5. Germline V gene sequence: CDR1 SNHLY, CDR2 FYNNEI. The CDR3 runs to 14 residues. The CDR3 DNA follows: TGTGCCAGCAGTGGAGGGACAGAAGACTATGGCTACACCTTC. Translation: CASSGGTEDYGYTF.

The chain has TRBV28 and TRBJ2-3, with 9 nucleotides matching TRBD1. The CDR3 runs 16 residues. The trim removed 7 bases at V and 1 base at J, leaving 9 bases unmatched. CDR1 and CDR2 from the germline V gene are MDHEN and SYDVKM. CDR3 sequence (DNA): TGTGCCAGCAACCCGGGGACAGGGAGGCGCACAGATACGCAGTATTTT. Translated, it gives CASNPGTGRRTDTQYF.

The V and J genes are TRBV19 and TRBJ2-7, with 7 bases that match TRBD1. The trim removed 3 bases at V and 4 bases at J, leaving 9 bases unmatched. Germline V gene sequence: CDR1 LNHDA, CDR2 SQIVND (reference sequence). The CDR3 totals 15 residues. The CDR3 sequence is CASSISQTGLYEQYF. CDR3 nucleotides: TGTGCCAGTAGTATTTCTCAGACAGGGTTGTACGAGCAGTACTTC.

The CDR3 nucleotides read TGTGCCAGCAGTGAATACGGGACAGGGAGGGAAAAACTGTTTTTT. Translation: CASSEYGTGREKLFF. This chain joins TRBV25-1 and TRBJ1-4; 9 bases map to TRBD1. The V segment lost 0 bases and the J segment 8 bases; nucleotides outside the gene matches: 4. Germline lookup yields CDR1 MGHDK and CDR2 SYGVNS. The CDR3 has 15 residues.

The chain is built from TRBV19 and TRBJ2-3; 8 bases agree with TRBD2. With V trimmed by 6 bases and J by 2 bases, 7 bases remained unmatched. Germline values: CDR1 LNHDA, CDR2 SQIVND (reference sequence). The CDR3 contains 15 residues. The chain's CDR3 is CASRIASGPTDTQYF. The CDR3 bases are TGTGCCAGTAGGATCGCTAGCGGGCCCACAGATACGCAGTATTTT.

The genes are TRBV7-9 and TRBJ2-7; maybe TRBD1 (5 bases). Germline V gene data show CDR1 as SEHNR and CDR2 as FQNEAQ (reference sequence). The CDR3 covers 15 residues. The V end was cut by 5 bases, the J end by 3 bases, with 17 bases between. Here the CDR3 reads CASSDLGAGNYEQYF. The CDR3, as DNA: TGTGCCAGCAGCGACCTTGGGGCAGGGAACTACGAGCAGTACTTC.